The present TCR beta chain was sequenced within a study of blood T cell repertoires in COVID-19. Study-wide context: Acute and convalescent COVID-19 specimens originated in the United States, Italy and Spain.

Germline assignment: CDR1 SGHNT and CDR2 YENEEA. Trimming cost V 1 base and J 6 bases; bases outside gene matches: 7. The CDR3 is made up of 16 amino acids. In the original processing: The assay estimated nucleated cells by amplifying reference gene primers. Profiling relied on immunoSEQ multiplex PCR, and the TCRdb table lists in-frame clones only, not all of them. V, J and clone size reflect that table, while D and trimming were determined from the DNA. The sample contains roughly 49,000 clones, about 86% of which appear only once. The V and J genes are TRBV11-3 and TRBJ2-2, with 8 bases matching TRBD1. Input material: peripheral blood. This receptor was obtained from a woman of 80 years or more with acute or convalescent COVID-19. The CDR3 coding sequence is TGTGCCAGCAGCTTAGGGACAGGGATTGATTCCGGGGAGCTGTTTTTT. It encodes CASSLGTGIDSGELFF. Combining the CDR3 with reference TRBV11-3 and TRBJ2-2 gives the whole variable domain EAGVVQSPRYKIIEKKQPVAFWCNPISGHNTLYWYLQNLGQGPELLIRYENEEAVDDSQLPKDRFSAERLKGVDSTLKIQPAELGDSAVYLCASSLGTGIDSGELFFGEGSRLTVL.